This T cell receptor beta chain comes out of a study of blood T cell repertoires in COVID-19. Study context: Donors in the United States, Italy and Spain gave samples during acute or convalescent COVID-19. Sources were T cells, B-cell-depleted T cells, or PBMCs; the material itself was cDNA or gDNA.

As handled by the study authors: Reference gene primer amplification gave estimated nucleated cell counts. Sequencing used immunoSEQ multiplex PCR; TCRdb keeps in-frame clones, though not all of them. V and J calls and clone size are copied from that table; D and trimming were computed from the DNA. The sample lists approximately 280,000 clones, around 88% seen once, with about 1.9% in the top ten. Note on this clone: One junction end does not reproduce the germline sequence, and a read error may be involved.

Germline V gene sequence: CDR1 SSHAT, CDR2 FNYEAQ (reference sequence). The CDR3 runs to 13 residues. V gene TRBV7-7 combines with J gene TRBJ1-4; D might be TRBD1 (5 bases). Sample: peripheral blood. The receptor was isolated from a woman in her twenties or thirties who had recovered from COVID-19. The chain's CDR3 is CASSLVQGGKLFF. Written as DNA, the CDR3 is TGTGCTAGCAGCTTAGTCCAGGGAGGAAAACTGTTTTTT.